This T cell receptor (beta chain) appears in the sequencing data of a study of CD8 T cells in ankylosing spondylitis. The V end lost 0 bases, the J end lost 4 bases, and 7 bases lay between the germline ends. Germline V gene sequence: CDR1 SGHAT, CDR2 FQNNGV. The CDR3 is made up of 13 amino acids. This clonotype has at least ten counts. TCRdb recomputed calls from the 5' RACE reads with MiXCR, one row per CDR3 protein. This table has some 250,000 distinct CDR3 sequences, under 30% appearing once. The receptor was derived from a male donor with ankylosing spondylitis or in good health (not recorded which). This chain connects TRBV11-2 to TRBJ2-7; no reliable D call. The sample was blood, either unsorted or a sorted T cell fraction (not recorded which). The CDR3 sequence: CASSLEQSYEQYF. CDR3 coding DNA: TGTGCCAGCAGCTTAGAACAGTCTTACGAGCAGTACTTC.